This section outlines one TCR beta chain sequence together with its context. Its cognate antigen is unknown. Germline V gene lookup returns CDR1 LGHDT and CDR2 YNNKEL (reference sequence). The CDR3 totals 13 residues. The sample originates from a study of blood T cells in healthy people across ages. The study, taken as a whole, reports: The lack of PBMC sorting stopped any conclusive naive versus antigen-experienced comparison.

Extraction yielded at least 5.5 micrograms of total RNA per sample. Next came a second PCR, run for about 6 to 12 cycles, which used a sample-barcoded 5' primer along with a J-beta primer mix. A template-switch adaptor that had 12 random nucleotides put a tag on each cDNA molecule. All samples gave at least 2.5 million CDR3-containing paired-end reads. TCRdb analysed the 5' RACE reads with MiXCR anew, one entry per CDR3 protein. The table lists roughly 1,500,000 distinct CDR3 sequences, about 43% of them singletons. The receptor comes from a woman between 18 and 29 years old in good health. V and J are TRBV3-1 and TRBJ2-4, with D tentatively TRBD2 (6 bases). TRBJ2-7 explains the end of the DNA better; the J call may be wrong. Sequenced: blood. CDR3 sequence: CASSHYPGGEQYF. CDR3 nucleotides: TGTGCCAGCAGCCATTACCCCGGGGGCGAGCAGTACTTC.